The 15 T cell receptor beta chains listed next were all sequenced from one sample in a study of blood T cell repertoires in COVID-19. Some clones are missing from TCRdb's copy, which holds only in-frame ones; the method was immunoSEQ multiplex PCR. The sample lists 200,000 to 300,000 clones, 83% occurring once. The sequenced material came from PBMCs or T cells enriched from blood (not recorded which). The receptors derive from a woman aged 40-49 years who had been exposed to COVID-19.

The rearrangement joins TRBV7-9 to TRBJ2-7, with TRBD1 matching over 10 bases. The CDR3 loop spans 15 amino acids. The germline V gene encodes CDR1 SEHNR and CDR2 FQNEAQ (reference sequence). Trimming took 4 bases from V and 5 from J; bases not matched to a gene: 8. In DNA form, the CDR3 reads TGTGCCAGCAGCTCACGGGGGACAGGGGTAAACGAGCAGTACTTC. Amino acid sequence: CASSSRGTGVNEQYF.

The rearrangement links TRBV3-1 (or the pseudogene TRBV3-2) to TRBJ1-1; no reliable D call. CDR1 is LGHDT, CDR2 YNNKEL, per germline (reference sequence). The CDR3 spans 16 residues. With 0 bases removed from V and 2 bases from J, the gap between germline ends came to 13 bases. CDR3 protein: CASSQDIVRENTEAFF. The CDR3 DNA reads TGTGCCAGCAGCCAAGACATCGTGAGGGAAAACACTGAAGCTTTCTTT.

The J gene is TRBJ1-1, the V gene TRBV5-1; the D gene is possibly TRBD1 (5 bases). The CDR3 is 14 residues long. Looked up from germline, CDR1 is SGHRS and CDR2 is YFSETQ. V dropped 1 base and J dropped 1 base, with 8 bases sitting between them. The CDR3 here is CASSLLGENTEAFF. Here the CDR3 DNA reads TGCGCCAGCAGCTTGTTAGGGGAGAACACTGAAGCTTTCTTT.

This clone was counted a few times. V is TRBV5-5 and J is TRBJ1-5, with D unresolved. Germline values: CDR1 SGHKS, CDR2 YYEKEE (reference sequence). The V gene lost 4 bases and the J gene lost 3 bases, with 8 bases spanning the gap. CDR3 length equals 13 residues. CDR3 nucleotide sequence: TGTGCCAGCAGCCCAACTGCCAATCAGCCCCAGCATTTT. Protein product: CASSPTANQPQHF.

The rearrangement joins TRBV6-2 or TRBV6-3 to TRBJ2-7; 9 nucleotides match TRBD1. Germline-derived CDR1 and CDR2 are MNHEY and SVGEGT. V gave up 5 bases and J gave up 6 bases; unmatched junction bases: 11. The CDR3 covers 15 residues. The CDR3 sequence: CASSPWGQGLPEQYF. CDR3 in DNA: TGTGCCAGCAGTCCCTGGGGACAGGGTTTGCCCGAGCAGTACTTC.

DNA for the CDR3: TGTGCCAGCAGCTTAGGTAGCGGGGGACCCCTAGCCAAAAACATTCAGTACTTC. Its translation: CASSLGSGGPLAKNIQYF. The J gene is TRBJ2-4, the V gene TRBV7-2; 9 bases map to TRBD2. This CDR3 has 18 residues. V lost 1 base, J lost 0 bases, and 7 bases stayed unmatched. Germline V gene sequence: CDR1 SGHTA, CDR2 FQGNSA.

The chain carries TRBV4-2 and TRBJ2-7, with a tentative D call TRBD2 (5 bases). Per the germline V gene, CDR1 is LGHNA and CDR2 is YNFKEQ. Deletions cut 1 base from V and 6 bases from J, with 10 bases between. The CDR3 runs 13 residues. The CDR3 protein is CASSQGPEGEQYF. The CDR3 DNA sequence: TGTGCCAGCAGCCAAGGTCCAGAGGGCGAGCAGTACTTC.

This clone has just a few counts. The rearrangement links TRBV30 to TRBJ1-2; D ambiguous. Looked up from germline, CDR1 is GTSNPN and CDR2 is SVGIG (reference sequence). The CDR3 contains 13 residues. The V end was cut by 2 bases, the J end by 6 bases, with 13 bases between. The CDR3 sequence: CAWSYARVDGYTF. The CDR3 DNA reads as TGTGCCTGGAGTTACGCGAGGGTGGATGGCTACACCTTC.

The chain couples TRBV10-3 to TRBJ2-2, with no clear D. Germline-derived CDR1 and CDR2 are ENHRY and SYGVKD. The CDR3 runs 13 residues. The V end lost 3 bases, the J end lost 13 bases, and 15 bases lay between the germline ends. The CDR3 loop is CAISDPLTSGLFF. For the CDR3, the DNA is TGTGCCATCAGTGACCCCCTCACCTCGGGGCTGTTTTTT.

The gene calls are TRBV3-1 (or the pseudogene TRBV3-2) and TRBJ2-5, with D tentatively TRBD2 (6 bases). V was trimmed by 4 bases and J by 5 bases, leaving 17 bases between them. Germline values: CDR1 LGHDT, CDR2 YNNKEL (reference sequence). This CDR3 spans 15 amino acids. The CDR3 DNA sequence: TGTGCCAGCAGCCCCGTCGTGGGGGGATGGGAGACCCAGTACTTC. This encodes CASSPVVGGWETQYF.

The V gene is TRBV4-1, the J gene TRBJ2-1; TRBD2 agrees at 8 bases. The V and J ends lost 0 bases and 8 bases, in that order; junction bases with no gene match: 15. CDR3 length: 18 residues. Germline CDR1 and CDR2: MGHRA and YSYEKL. CDR3 nucleotides: TGCGCCAGCAGCCAAGATGTGCCAGCGGGGGAGGACTTGTATGAGCAGTTCTTC. Its protein product is CASSQDVPAGEDLYEQFF.

This chain links TRBV28 with TRBJ1-1, with D possibly being TRBD1 (6 bases). The CDR3 contains 15 residues. The V end was cut by 5 bases, the J end by 2 bases, with 15 bases between. CDR1 MDHEN and CDR2 SYDVKM come from the germline V gene. This CDR3 is CASSRLDRINTEAFF. CDR3 coding DNA: TGTGCCAGCAGTCGCCTCGACAGGATTAACACTGAAGCTTTCTTT.

The chain couples TRBV9 to TRBJ1-1; 8 nucleotides match TRBD1. Germline trimming cut 3 bases from V and 11 bases from J; bases unmatched to any gene: 18. The CDR3 runs 16 residues. Per germline, CDR1 SGDLS and CDR2 YYNGEE. Here the CDR3 DNA reads TGTGCCAGCAGCGGGGGGACAGGCCCCGAAAAGGGGGAGGCTTTCTTT. Translation gives CASSGGTGPEKGEAFF.

This chain uses TRBV27 with TRBJ1-6; D not resolved. This CDR3 has 14 amino acids. Trimming took 7 bases from V and 9 from J, leaving 16 bases between them. Per germline, CDR1 MNHEY and CDR2 SMNVEV (reference sequence). This chain's CDR3 is CASKVAAMGSPLHF. The DNA for the CDR3 is TGTGCCAGCAAGGTCGCGGCCATGGGTTCACCCCTCCACTTT.

The chain recombines TRBV7-2 with TRBJ2-5, with TRBD1 identical over 7 bases. Germline lookup yields CDR1 SGHTA and CDR2 FQGNSA. CDR3 length: 15 residues. Trimming took 1 base from V and 6 from J; bases not matched to a gene: 8. The CDR3 bases are TGTGCCAGCAGCTTAGGGGGCGAGGGGGCAAAGACCCAGTACTTC. It encodes CASSLGGEGAKTQYF. Full variable domain (outside the CDR3, taken from reference TRBV7-2 and TRBJ2-5): GAGVSQSPSNKVTEKGKDVELRCDPISGHTALYWYRQSLGQGLEFLIYFQGNSAPDKSGLPSDRFSAERTGGSVSTLTIQRTQQEDSAVYLCASSLGGEGAKTQYFGPGTRLLVL.